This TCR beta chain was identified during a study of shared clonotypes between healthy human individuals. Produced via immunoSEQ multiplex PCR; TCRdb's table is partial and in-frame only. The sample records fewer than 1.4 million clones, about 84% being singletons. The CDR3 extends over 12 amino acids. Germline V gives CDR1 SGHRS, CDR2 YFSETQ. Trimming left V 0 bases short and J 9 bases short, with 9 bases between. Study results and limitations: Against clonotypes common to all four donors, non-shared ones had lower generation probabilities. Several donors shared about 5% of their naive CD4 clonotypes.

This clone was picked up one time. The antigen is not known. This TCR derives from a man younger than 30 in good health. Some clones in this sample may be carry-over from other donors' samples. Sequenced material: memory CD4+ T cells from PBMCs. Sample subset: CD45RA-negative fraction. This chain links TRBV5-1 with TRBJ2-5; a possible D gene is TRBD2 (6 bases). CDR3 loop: CASSLEWGAQYF. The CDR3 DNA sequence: TGCGCCAGCAGCTTGGAGTGGGGGGCCCAGTACTTC.